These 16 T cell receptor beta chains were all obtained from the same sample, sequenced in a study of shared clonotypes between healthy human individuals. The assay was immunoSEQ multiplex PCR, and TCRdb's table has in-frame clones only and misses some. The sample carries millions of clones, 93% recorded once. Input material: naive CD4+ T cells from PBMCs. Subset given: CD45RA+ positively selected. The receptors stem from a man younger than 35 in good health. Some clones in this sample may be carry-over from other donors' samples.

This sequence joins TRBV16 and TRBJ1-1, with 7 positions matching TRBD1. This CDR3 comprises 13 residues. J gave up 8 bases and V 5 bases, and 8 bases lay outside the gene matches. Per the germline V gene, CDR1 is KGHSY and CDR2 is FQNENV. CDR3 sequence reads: CASSSDRPTEAFF. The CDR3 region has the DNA TGTGCCAGCAGCTCGGACAGGCCTACAGAAGCTTTCTTT. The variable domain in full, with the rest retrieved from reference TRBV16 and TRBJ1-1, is GEEVAQTPKHLVRGEGQKAKLYCAPIKGHSYVFWYQQVLKNEFKFLISFQNENVFDETGMPKERFSAKCLPNSPCSLEIQATKLEDSAVYFCASSSDRPTEAFFGQGTRLTVV.

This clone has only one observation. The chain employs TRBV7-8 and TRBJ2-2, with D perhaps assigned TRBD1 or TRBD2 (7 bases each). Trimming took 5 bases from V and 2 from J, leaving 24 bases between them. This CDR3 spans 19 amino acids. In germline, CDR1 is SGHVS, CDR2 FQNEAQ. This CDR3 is CASSPRTQGLAANTGELFF. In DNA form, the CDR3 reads TGTGCCAGCAGCCCACGAACACAGGGGCTAGCGGCAAACACCGGGGAGCTGTTTTTT.

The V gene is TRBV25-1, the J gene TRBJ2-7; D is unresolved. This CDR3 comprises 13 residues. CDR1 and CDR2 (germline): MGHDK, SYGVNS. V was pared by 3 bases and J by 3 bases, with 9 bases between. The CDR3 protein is CASSEGKGYEQYF. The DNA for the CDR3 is TGTGCCAGCAGTGAGGGTAAGGGCTACGAGCAGTACTTC.

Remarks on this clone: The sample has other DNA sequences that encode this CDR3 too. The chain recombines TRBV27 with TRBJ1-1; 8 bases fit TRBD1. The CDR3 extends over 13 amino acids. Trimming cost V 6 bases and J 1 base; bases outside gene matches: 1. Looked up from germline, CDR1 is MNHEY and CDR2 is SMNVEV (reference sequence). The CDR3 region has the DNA TGTGCCAGCAGAGGGACAGGGAACACTGAAGCTTTCTTT. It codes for CASRGTGNTEAFF.

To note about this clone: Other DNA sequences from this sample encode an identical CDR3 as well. CDR3 nucleotides: TGTGCCAGTAGTCCCACGGGAGGCAATCAGCCCCAGCATTTT. Amino acids: CASSPTGGNQPQHF. The rearrangement joins TRBV19 to TRBJ1-5, with D unresolved. The germline CDR1 and CDR2 sequences are LNHDA and SQIVND (reference sequence). The V gene lost 5 bases and the J gene lost 2 bases, with 10 bases spanning the gap. The CDR3 is 14 amino acids.

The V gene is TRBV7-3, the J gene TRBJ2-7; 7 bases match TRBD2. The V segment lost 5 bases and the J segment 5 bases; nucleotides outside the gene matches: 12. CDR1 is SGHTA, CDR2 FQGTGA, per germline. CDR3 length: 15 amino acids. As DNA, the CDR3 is TGTGCCAGCAGCCGCGGACTAGTTCGGACCCACGAGCAGTACTTC. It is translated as CASSRGLVRTHEQYF.

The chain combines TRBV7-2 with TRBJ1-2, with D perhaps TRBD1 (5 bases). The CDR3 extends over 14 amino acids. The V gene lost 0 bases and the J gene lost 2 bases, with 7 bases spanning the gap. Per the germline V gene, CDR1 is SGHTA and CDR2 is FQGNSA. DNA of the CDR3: TGTGCCAGCAGCTTAGCGGGGGTGAACTATGGCTACACCTTC. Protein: CASSLAGVNYGYTF. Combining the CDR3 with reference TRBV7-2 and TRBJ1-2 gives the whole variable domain GAGVSQSPSNKVTEKGKDVELRCDPISGHTALYWYRQSLGQGLEFLIYFQGNSAPDKSGLPSDRFSAERTGGSVSTLTIQRTQQEDSAVYLCASSLAGVNYGYTFGSGTRLTVV.

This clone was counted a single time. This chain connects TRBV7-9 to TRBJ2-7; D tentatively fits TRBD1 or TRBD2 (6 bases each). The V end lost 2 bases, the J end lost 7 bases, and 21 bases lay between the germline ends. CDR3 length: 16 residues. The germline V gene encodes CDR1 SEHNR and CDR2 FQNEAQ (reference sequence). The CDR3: CASSLFAARGLGEQYF. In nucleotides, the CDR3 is TGTGCCAGCAGCTTATTCGCCGCCCGGGGGCTGGGGGAGCAGTACTTC. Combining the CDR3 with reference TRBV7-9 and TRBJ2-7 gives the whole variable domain DTGVSQNPRHKITKRGQNVTFRCDPISEHNRLYWYRQTLGQGPEFLTYFQNEAQLEKSRLLSDRFSAERPKGSFSTLEIQRTEQGDSAMYLCASSLFAARGLGEQYFGPGTRLTVT.

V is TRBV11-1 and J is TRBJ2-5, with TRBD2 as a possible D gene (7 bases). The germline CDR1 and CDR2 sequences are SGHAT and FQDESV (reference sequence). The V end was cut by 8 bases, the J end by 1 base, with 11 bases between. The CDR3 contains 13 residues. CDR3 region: CASSGGPQETQYF. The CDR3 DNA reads TGTGCCAGCTCCGGGGGGCCCCAAGAGACCCAGTACTTC.

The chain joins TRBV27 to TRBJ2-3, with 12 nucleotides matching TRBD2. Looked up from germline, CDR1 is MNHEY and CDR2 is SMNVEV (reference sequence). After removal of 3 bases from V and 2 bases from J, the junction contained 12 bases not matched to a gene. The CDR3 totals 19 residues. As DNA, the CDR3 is TGTGCCAGCAGTTTCATCCTAGCGGGAGGGTTAAAACTCACAGATACGCAGTATTTT. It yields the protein CASSFILAGGLKLTDTQYF.

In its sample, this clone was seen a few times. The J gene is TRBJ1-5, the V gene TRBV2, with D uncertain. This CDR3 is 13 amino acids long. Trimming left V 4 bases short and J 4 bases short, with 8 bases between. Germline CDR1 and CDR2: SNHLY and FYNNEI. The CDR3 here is CASSVLPNQPQHF. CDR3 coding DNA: TGTGCCAGCAGTGTACTCCCGAATCAGCCCCAGCATTTT.

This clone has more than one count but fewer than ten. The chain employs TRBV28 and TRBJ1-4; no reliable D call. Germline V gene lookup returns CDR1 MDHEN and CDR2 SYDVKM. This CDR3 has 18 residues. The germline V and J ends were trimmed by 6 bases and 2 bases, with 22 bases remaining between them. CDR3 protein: CASSRSGGLRATNEKLFF. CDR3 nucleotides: TGTGCCAGCAGCCGATCGGGTGGGCTGCGGGCGACTAATGAAAAACTGTTTTTT.

As DNA, the CDR3 is TGTGCCAGTAGTTTAACAGGGGGAGTCACTGAAGCTTTCTTT. Its translation: CASSLTGGVTEAFF. This rearrangement joins TRBV19 to TRBJ1-1, with TRBD1 matching over 8 bases. Germline lookup yields CDR1 LNHDA and CDR2 SQIVND (reference sequence). The CDR3 is 14 amino acids. V shed 5 bases, J shed 4 bases, and the junction held 6 bases outside the gene matches.

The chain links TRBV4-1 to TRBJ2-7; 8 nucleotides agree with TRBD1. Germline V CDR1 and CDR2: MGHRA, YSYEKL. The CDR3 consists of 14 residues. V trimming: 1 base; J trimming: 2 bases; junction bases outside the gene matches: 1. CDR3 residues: CASSQGGQAYEQYF. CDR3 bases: TGCGCCAGCAGCCAAGGGGGACAGGCCTACGAGCAGTACTTC.

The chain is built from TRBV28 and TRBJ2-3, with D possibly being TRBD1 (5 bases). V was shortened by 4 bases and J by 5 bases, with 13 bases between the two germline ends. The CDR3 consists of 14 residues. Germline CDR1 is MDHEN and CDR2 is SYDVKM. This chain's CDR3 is CASSSPGSEDTQYF. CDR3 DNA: TGTGCCAGCAGTTCCCCAGGGTCGGAAGATACGCAGTATTTT. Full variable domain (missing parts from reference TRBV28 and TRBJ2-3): DVKVTQSSRYLVKRTGEKVFLECVQDMDHENMFWYRQDPGLGLRLIYFSYDVKMKEKGDIPEGYSVSREKKERFSLILESASTNQTSMYLCASSSPGSEDTQYFGPGTRLTVL.

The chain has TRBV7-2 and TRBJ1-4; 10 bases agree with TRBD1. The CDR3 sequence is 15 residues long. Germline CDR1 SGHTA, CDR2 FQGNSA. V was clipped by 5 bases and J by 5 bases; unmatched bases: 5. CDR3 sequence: CASSHGDRGNEKLFF. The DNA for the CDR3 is TGTGCCAGCAGCCACGGGGACAGGGGAAATGAAAAACTGTTTTTT.